This T cell receptor (beta chain) was found in a study of cytomegalovirus exposure and HLA in healthy donors. The study's findings and limits: There were 150 to 200 TCR beta chains listed as cytomegalovirus-associated. The finding came from a later analysis; first-cohort TCR clusters tended to co-occur in the roughly 110 validation repertoires. Confirmation in vitro established that a few CMV-associated chains were specific for CMV antigens.

Separate from the approximately 720-subject first cohort, the approximately 120-subject validation cohort was the one that the donors belonged to. Produced via immunoSEQ multiplex PCR; TCRdb's table is partial and in-frame only. The repertoire includes about 150,000 clones, more than 80% of them detected once, and over 5% sits in the top ten. Points on this clone: The target antigen is unknown.

CDR3 size: 17 residues. Germline CDR1 reads WNHNN; CDR2 reads SYGVQD (reference sequence). With 3 bases clipped from V and 3 bases from J, the junction kept 8 bases outside the gene matches. V gene TRBV10-1 combines with J gene TRBJ2-1, with 10 bases lining up with TRBD2. This sequence originates from a woman younger than 45 in good health and CMV-seropositive. The material sequenced was PBMCs. Here the CDR3 reads CASSDPAGTSVYNEQFF. DNA of the CDR3: TGCGCCAGCAGTGACCCGGCCGGGACTAGCGTCTACAATGAGCAGTTCTTC.